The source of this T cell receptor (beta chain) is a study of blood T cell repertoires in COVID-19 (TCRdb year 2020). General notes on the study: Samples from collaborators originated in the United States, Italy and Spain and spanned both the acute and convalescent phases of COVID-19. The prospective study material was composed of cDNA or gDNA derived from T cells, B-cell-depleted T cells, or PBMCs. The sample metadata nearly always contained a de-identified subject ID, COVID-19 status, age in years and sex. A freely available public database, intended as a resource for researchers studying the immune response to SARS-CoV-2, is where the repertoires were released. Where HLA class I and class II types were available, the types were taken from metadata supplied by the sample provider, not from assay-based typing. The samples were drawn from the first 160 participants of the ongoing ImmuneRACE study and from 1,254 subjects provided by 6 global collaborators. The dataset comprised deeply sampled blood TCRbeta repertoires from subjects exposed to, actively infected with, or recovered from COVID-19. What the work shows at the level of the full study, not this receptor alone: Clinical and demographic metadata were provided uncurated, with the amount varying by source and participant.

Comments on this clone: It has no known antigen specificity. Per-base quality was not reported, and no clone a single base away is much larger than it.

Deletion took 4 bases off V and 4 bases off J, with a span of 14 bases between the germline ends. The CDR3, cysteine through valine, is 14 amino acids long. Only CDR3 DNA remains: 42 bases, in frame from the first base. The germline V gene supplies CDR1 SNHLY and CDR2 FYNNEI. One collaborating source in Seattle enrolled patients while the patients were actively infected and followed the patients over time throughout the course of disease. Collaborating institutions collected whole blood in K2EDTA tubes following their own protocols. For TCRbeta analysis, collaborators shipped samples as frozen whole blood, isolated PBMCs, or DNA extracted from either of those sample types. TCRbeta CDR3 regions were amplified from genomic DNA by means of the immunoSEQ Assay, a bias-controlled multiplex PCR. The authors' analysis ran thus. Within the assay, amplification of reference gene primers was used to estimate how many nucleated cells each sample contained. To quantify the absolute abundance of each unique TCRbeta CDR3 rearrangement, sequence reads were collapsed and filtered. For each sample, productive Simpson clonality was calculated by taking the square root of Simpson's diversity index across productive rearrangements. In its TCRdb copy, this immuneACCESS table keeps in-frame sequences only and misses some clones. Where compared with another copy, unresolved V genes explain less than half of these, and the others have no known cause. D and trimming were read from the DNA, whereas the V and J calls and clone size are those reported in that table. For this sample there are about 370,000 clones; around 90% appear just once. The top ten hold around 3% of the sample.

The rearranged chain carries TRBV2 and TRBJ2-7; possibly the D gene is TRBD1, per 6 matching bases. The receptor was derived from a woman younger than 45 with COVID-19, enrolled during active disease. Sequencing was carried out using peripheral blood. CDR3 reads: CASSGFDRKYEQYV. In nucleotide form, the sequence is TGTGCCAGCAGTGGGTTTGACAGGAAATACGAGCAGTACGTC.